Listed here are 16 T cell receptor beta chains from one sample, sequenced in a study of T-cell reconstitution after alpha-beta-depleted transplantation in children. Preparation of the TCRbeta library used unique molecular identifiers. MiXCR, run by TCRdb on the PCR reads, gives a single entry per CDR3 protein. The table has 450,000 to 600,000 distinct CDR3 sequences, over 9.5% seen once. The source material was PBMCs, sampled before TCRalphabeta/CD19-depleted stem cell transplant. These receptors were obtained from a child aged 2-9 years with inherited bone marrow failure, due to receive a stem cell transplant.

The CDR3 is CASSFELNTEAFF. CDR3 nucleotide sequence: TGTGCCAGCAGTTTTGAGTTGAACACTGAAGCTTTCTTT. V is TRBV12-3 or TRBV12-4 and J is TRBJ1-1; D remains ambiguous. The CDR3 covers 13 residues. Trimming took off 3 bases at V and 0 bases at J, with 5 bases between the two ends.

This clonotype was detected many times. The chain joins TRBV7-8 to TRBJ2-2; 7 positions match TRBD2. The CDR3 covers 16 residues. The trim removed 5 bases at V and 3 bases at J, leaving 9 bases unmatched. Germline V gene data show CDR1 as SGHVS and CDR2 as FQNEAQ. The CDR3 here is CASSKFRLADTGELFF. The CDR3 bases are TGTGCCAGCAGCAAATTCCGACTAGCAGACACCGGGGAGCTGTTTTTT.

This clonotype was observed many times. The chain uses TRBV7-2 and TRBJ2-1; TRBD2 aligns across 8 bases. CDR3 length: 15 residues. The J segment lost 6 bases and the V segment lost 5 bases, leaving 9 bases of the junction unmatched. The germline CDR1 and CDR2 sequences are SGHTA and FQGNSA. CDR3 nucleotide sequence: TGTGCCAGCAGCCTCACGGGACTAGTCATCAATGAGCAGTTCTTC. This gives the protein CASSLTGLVINEQFF.

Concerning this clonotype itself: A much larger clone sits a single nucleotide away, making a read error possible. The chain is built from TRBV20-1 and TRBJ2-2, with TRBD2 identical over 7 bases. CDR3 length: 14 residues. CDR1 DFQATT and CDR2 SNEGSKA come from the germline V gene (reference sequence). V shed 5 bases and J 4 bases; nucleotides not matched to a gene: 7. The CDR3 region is CSAGRTGGTGELFF. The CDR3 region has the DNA TGCAGTGCTGGCCGCACGGGGGGCACCGGGGAGCTGTTTTTT.

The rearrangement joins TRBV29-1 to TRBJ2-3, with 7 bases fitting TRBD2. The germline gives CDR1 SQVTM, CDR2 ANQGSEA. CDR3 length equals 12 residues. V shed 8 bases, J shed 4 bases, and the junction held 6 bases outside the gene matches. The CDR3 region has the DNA TGCAGCTGGGCGGGGGAGGCAGATACGCAGTATTTT. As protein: CSWAGEADTQYF.

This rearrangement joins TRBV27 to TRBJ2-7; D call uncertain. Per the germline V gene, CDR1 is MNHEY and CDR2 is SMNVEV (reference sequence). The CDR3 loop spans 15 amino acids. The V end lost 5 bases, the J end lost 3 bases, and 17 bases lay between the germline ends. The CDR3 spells CASSPAPDGDYEQYF. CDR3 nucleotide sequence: TGTGCCAGCAGTCCAGCCCCGGACGGTGACTACGAGCAGTACTTC.

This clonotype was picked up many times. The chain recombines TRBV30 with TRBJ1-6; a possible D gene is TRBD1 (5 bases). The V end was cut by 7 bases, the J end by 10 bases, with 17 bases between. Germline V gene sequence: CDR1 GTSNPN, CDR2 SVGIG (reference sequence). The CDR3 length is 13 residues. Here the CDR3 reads CALEPGGSSPLHF. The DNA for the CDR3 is TGTGCCTTGGAGCCCGGGGGATCATCACCCCTCCACTTT.

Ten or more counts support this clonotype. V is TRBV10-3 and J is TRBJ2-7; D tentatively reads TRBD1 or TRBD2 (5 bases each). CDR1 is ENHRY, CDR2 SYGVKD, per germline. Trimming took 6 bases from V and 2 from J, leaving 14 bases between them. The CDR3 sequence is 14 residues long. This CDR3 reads CAIRNRDEAYEQYF. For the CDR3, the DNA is TGTGCCATCAGAAACCGGGACGAGGCCTACGAGCAGTACTTC.

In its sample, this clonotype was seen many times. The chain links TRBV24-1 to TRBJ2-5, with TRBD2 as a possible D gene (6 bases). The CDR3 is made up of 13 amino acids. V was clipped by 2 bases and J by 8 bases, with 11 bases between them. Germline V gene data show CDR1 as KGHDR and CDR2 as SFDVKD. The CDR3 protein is CATSDSGGRTQYF. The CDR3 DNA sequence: TGTGCCACCAGTGATTCTGGGGGGAGAACCCAGTACTTC.

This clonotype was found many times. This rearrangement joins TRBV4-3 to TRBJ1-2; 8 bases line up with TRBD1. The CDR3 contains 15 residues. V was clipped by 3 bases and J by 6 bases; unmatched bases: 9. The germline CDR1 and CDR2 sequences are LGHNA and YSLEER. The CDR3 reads CASSHFGQGRDGYTF. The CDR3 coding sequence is TGCGCCAGCAGCCACTTTGGACAGGGACGAGATGGCTACACCTTC.

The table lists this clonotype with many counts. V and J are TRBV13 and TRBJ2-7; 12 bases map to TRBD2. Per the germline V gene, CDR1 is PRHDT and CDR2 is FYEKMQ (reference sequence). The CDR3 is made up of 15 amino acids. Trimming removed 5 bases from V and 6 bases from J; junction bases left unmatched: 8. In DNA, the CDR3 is TGTGCCAGCAGCGCCCGGACTAGCGGGAAGGTCGAGCAGTACTTC. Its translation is CASSARTSGKVEQYF.

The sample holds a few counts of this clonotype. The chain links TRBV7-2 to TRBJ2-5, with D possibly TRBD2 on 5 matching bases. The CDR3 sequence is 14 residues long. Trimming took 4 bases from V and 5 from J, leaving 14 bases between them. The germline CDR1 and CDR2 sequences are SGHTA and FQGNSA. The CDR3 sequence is CASSSSSGGETQYF. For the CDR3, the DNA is TGTGCCAGCAGCTCCTCGTCGGGCGGGGAGACCCAGTACTTC.

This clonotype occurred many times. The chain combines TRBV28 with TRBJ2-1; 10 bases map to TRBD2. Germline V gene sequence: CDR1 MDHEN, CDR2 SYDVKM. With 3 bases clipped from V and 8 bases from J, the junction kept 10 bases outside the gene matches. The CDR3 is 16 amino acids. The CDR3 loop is CASSFPSGRAGHEQFF. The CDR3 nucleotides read TGTGCCAGCAGTTTTCCCAGCGGGAGGGCCGGGCATGAGCAGTTCTTC.

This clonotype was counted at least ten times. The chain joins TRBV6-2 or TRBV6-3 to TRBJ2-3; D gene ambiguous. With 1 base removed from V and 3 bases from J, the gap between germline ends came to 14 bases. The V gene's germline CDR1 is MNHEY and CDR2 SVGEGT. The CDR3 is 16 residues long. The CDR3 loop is CASSYFGRSATDTQYF. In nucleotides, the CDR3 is TGTGCCAGCAGTTACTTCGGAAGATCCGCGACAGATACGCAGTATTTT.

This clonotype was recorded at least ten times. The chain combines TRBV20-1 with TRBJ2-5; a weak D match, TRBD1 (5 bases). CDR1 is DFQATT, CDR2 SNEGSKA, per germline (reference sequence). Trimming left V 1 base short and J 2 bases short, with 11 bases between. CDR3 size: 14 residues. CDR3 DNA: TGCAGTGCTAGAGTGAGACAGATACAAGAGACCCAGTACTTC. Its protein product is CSARVRQIQETQYF.

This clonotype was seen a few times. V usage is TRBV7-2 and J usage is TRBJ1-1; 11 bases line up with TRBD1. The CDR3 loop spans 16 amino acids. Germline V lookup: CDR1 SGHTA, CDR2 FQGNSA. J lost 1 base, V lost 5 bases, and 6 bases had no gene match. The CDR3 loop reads CASSLRTGGPNTEAFF. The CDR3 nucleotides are TGTGCCAGCAGCCTCAGGACAGGGGGCCCGAACACTGAAGCTTTCTTT.